Listed below are T cell receptor beta chains from one sample, sequenced in a study of tumor-infiltrating lymphocytes in oesophageal squamous cell carcinoma. TCRdb re-analysed the PCR reads in MiXCR, keeping a single row per CDR3 protein. This table has tens of thousands of distinct CDR3 sequences, more than 30% appearing once. The sequenced material came from esophageal tumor tissue. The receptors come from a male donor with esophageal squamous cell carcinoma. CDR3s leave out the opening cysteine and the closing phenylalanine or tryptophan. Fields, in order: V gene, clone size, J gene, CDR3 protein. Clone size is not always given. Where it is, it says once, few, many or a class for expanded clones.

V gene: TRBV7-9; clone size: many; J gene: TRBJ2-7; CDR3 protein: ASRGQGASYEQY
V gene: TRBV19; clone size: NA; J gene: NA; CDR3 protein: ASSILAGNAYEQY
V gene: TRBV7-9; clone size: NA; J gene: TRBJ2-1; CDR3 protein: ASSLVAANEQF
V gene: TRBV20-1; clone size: few; J gene: TRBJ2-3; CDR3 protein: SARGPSGNPDTQY
V gene: TRBV6-1; clone size: NA; J gene: TRBJ2-7; CDR3 protein: ASIGFGRASSYEQY
V gene: TRBV10-2; clone size: many; J gene: TRBJ2-7; CDR3 protein: ASSESFSGFRPYEQY
V gene: TRBV11-2; clone size: few; J gene: TRBJ2-3; CDR3 protein: ASSFRGGQGSTDTQY
V gene: TRBV6-1; clone size: medium-sized; J gene: TRBJ2-2; CDR3 protein: ASSRDRVTGELF
V gene: TRBV7-9; clone size: NA; J gene: NA; CDR3 protein: ASSRFVVTSANNEQF
V gene: TRBV4-1; clone size: NA; J gene: TRBJ1-6; CDR3 protein: ASSQGQGAAALH
V gene: TRBV7-2; clone size: NA; J gene: NA; CDR3 protein: ASSPGQGDEQY
V gene: TRBV19; clone size: many; J gene: TRBJ2-7; CDR3 protein: ASSIGQSYEQY
V gene: TRBV19; clone size: many; J gene: TRBJ1-1; CDR3 protein: ASSISPGMNTEAF